This T cell receptor (beta chain) was recovered during a study of cytomegalovirus exposure and HLA in healthy donors (dated by TCRdb to about 2017). General notes on the study: The 650 to 750 repertoires of the first cohort and the roughly 110 validation repertoires were produced on the same platform, according to a later analysis. The study aimed to test whether cataloging public T cell receptors could reveal signatures of past pathogen exposure. A separate validation cohort of over a hundred different subjects was used in addition to the 666-subject first cohort. To predict cytomegalovirus infection status, the study brought together high-throughput TCR immunosequencing, statistical association of individual TCRs with disease status, and machine learning.

Donors formed part of the validation cohort, which comprised 120 or so subjects and was distinct from the first cohort of 670 or so subjects. Library preparation was by the immunoSEQ multiplex PCR assay. In the source study's methods: A statistical classification framework was built for diagnosing cytomegalovirus status from the catalog of TCR beta chain sequences. Here the immuneACCESS table is served through TCRdb, limited to in-frame sequences with V and J called. Missing clones are a known gap in these copies; in checked studies unresolved V genes cover under half, and the rest lacks a known reason. V, J and clone size were drawn from that table, and D and trimming were deduced from the DNA. The sample yields hundreds of thousands of clones; approximately 87% were counted once. In total, the top ten clones hold roughly 5.5% of the sample. As to this clone: Its target antigen remains unknown. No clone much larger than this one lies a single base away; base qualities are absent.

V is cut by 7 bases and J by 8 bases, and the space between the germline ends is 13 bases. The CDR3 covers 12 residues, taking in both the cysteine and the phenylalanine. Only the CDR3 portion is preserved as DNA: 36 bases, with reading frame beginning at the first base. The germline V gene sets CDR1 to SGHRS and CDR2 to YFSETQ. General conclusions and limits of the study: In a later analysis, TCRs clustered in the first cohort were found to also tend to co-occur in the 130 or so validation repertoires, with 94% of cluster scores above 0. A few of the identified cytomegalovirus-associated TCR beta chains were confirmed in vitro to be specific for cytomegalovirus antigens. The study listed over 150 TCR beta chains as associated with cytomegalovirus. Across donors, most TCR sequences were observed very rarely, whereas some public TCRs were present in many individuals. The classifier was reported to diagnose cytomegalovirus status with high specificity and sensitivity in both the original cohort and the validation cohort. The authors suggested that the approach could potentially be extended to other disease states and immunological phenotypes. The validation cohort had no HLA typing available for a later analysis, so co-occurrence within that cohort was assessed over all 130 or so repertoires.

The clonotype was recovered from a woman between 18 and 29 years old in good health and CMV-seronegative. The sequence is built from TRBV5-1 and TRBJ2-1, with the D call perhaps TRBD1 or TRBD2, as 5 bases match in each case. The material sequenced was PBMCs. The CDR3 region: CASEWGSDEQFF. Read as DNA, the sequence is TGCGCCAGCGAGTGGGGGTCCGATGAGCAGTTCTTC.